This T cell receptor beta chain was documented in a study of shared clonotypes between healthy human individuals (dated by TCRdb to 2018 to 2020). Study-wide context: The cohort included three men and a couple of women between 18 and 49 years of age. Each donor's leukapheresis produced roughly between roughly 0.85 and 9.5 billion PBMCs. For each donor, CD4 naive and CD4 memory were each run on three plates, CD8 naive on two plates, and CD8 memory on one plate. The study deeply sequenced blood TCR repertoires of about five healthy adults to estimate repertoire size and the extent of clonotype sharing between individuals. Different laboratories and diverse techniques were used to prepare libraries and sequence TCR repertoires, to increase sequencing depth and limit assay-specific biases. Results the study describes overall, beyond this receptor: Because the study included a small number of donors, the genetic and exposure-history diversity represented was limited. Around 5.4% of naive CD4, 3% to 4% of naive CD8, 2% to 2.5% of memory CD4, and roughly 0.4% of memory CD8 clonotypes were shared across several donors. Even with the large sequencing depth, rarefaction of the sorted-subset datasets indicated that sequencing was incomplete. Sampling was restricted to blood, and TCR repertoires in tissue are likely to differ from TCR repertoires in blood. Estimated clonotype richness was generally larger for naive than for memory subsets. Compared with non-shared clonotypes, the clonotypes found in all four sorted-subset donors had higher generation probabilities. Based on pairwise subsampling, the degree of clonotype sharing among donors was expected to be affected by sequencing depth.

A remark on this clone: This clone's antigen is unknown. Within one base of it there is no much larger clone, and no base qualities were kept.

The germline V end is reduced by 4 bases and the J end by 3 bases; junction bases left unmatched: 4. The germline V gene gives CDR1 as SGHAT and CDR2 as FQNNGV. The CDR3 has 15 amino acids, counting the end cysteine and phenylalanine. Only the CDR3 part of the read is kept: 45 bases, read in frame from the first base. Healthy HIV-negative adults with no recently reported acute infections or vaccinations were included as donors. Only Caucasian adults living in Nashville, Tennessee, USA were represented among the donors. CD4+ T cells were enriched through magnetic negative selection, after which naive cells were positively selected on CD45RA and the remaining negative fraction served as the memory subset. Blood was collected by leukapheresis, and PBMCs were isolated by Ficoll-Histopaque density gradient centrifugation and then cryopreserved in liquid nitrogen vapor phase. Analytical flow cytometry was used to check the purity and quantity of each magnetically sorted T cell population. Each sorted fraction had its genomic DNA isolated and then quantified by UV absorbance on a Nanodrop 2000c.

Using the deep immunoSEQ assay, multiplex PCR amplified TCR CDR3 regions from genomic DNA. For each cell subset, the extracted genomic DNA was distributed evenly across all wells of several immunoSEQ 96-well plates, and each plate served as one replicate. For sorted subsets, each replicate PCR was loaded with approximately 200 ng genomic DNA, equivalent to 32,000 or so T cell genomes. Purified libraries were quantified with a Qubit 3.0 fluorometer, sized on a Bioanalyzer 2100, and re-quantified with the KAPA Library Quantification kit. Each immunoSEQ 96-well plate was sequenced on its own single-read 150-cycle Illumina NextSeq 550 flow cell. For the original study's pipeline: Because only junctional sequences without quality scores were contained in the immunoSEQ output, filtering matching that applied to full-length reads could not be performed. To assign V/J genes and CDR3, sequences were annotated using PyIR, a Python wrapper for IgBLAST v1.9, with IMGT germline references. Reads with weak V/J assignments (E-value above 1e-6), missing CDR3, stop codons, out-of-frame junctions, or ambiguous translated residues were removed. A V3J clonotype was defined by an identical inferred V gene, J gene, and CDR3 amino acid sequence. Percentage overlap between repertoires was computed as shared unique clonotypes divided by the size of the smaller repertoire. Repertoire richness was assessed with RTK rarefaction, the Chao1 estimator, and Recon v2.1 estimates of unobserved clonotypes. For all TCRbeta clonotypes obtained by the gDNA method from a few donors, generation probabilities were computed with OLGA. What TCRdb holds here is the immuneACCESS table cut down to in-frame rearrangements. Part of the clones is not present; checked against another copy, under half of the missing clones reflect an unresolved V gene, and the others are unexplained. V and J calls and clone size come straight from that table; D and trimming were deduced from the DNA. Counted in this sample were some 1 million clones; about three quarters of them appeared once. The top ten constitute about 1.5% of the sample.

Sequenced: memory CD4+ T cells sorted from blood. The cell subset or site label of this sample denotes: CD45RA-negative fraction. In this chain, TRBV11-2 is recombined with TRBJ1-5; 9 bases in the middle match TRBD1. The receptor was isolated from a man aged 18 to 30 in good health. The nucleotides are TGTGCCAGCAGCTGGGGACAGGGATACAATCAGCCCCAGCATTTT. This is translated as CASSWGQGYNQPQHF.